This T cell receptor beta chain emerged from a study of spatial heterogeneity in lung cancer. As for the study in general: Correlation of TCR transcript counts in tumor regions with a T cell module score from matched bulk RNA-seq was strong.

The study tagged each TCR cDNA molecule with a unique molecular identifier. TCRdb analysed the 5' RACE reads with MiXCR anew, one entry per CDR3 protein. The sample includes 7,200 or so distinct CDR3 sequences, under 7.5% of them seen just once. Within the sample, this clonotype is medium-sized (0.01 to 0.1%). Its antigen is not identified. The library was built for alpha chains, so this beta chain is an off-target read and its size means little. Study-wide results and caveats: Counts that tracked tumor mutation counts were those of expanded intratumoral alpha and beta TCRs.

The time point here: sample taken at primary tumor resection. The donor population consisted of over 55 patients with untreated, early-stage non-small cell lung cancer. Material for sequencing was whole RNA from tumor, nontumor lung or frozen PBMC, left unsorted. The specimen was lung tumor tissue, collected at surgery. This sequence was found in a female donor with early-stage non-small cell lung cancer.

CDR3 sequence (DNA): TGTGCCAGCAGTTTACCGGGACAGGGCACAGATACGCAGTATTTT. It specifies CASSLPGQGTDTQYF. The chain joins TRBV28 to TRBJ2-3; 8 nucleotides line up with TRBD1. CDR3 length: 15 residues. The germline CDR1 and CDR2 sequences are MDHEN and SYDVKM. J was trimmed by 1 base and V by 2 bases; bases with no gene match: 2.